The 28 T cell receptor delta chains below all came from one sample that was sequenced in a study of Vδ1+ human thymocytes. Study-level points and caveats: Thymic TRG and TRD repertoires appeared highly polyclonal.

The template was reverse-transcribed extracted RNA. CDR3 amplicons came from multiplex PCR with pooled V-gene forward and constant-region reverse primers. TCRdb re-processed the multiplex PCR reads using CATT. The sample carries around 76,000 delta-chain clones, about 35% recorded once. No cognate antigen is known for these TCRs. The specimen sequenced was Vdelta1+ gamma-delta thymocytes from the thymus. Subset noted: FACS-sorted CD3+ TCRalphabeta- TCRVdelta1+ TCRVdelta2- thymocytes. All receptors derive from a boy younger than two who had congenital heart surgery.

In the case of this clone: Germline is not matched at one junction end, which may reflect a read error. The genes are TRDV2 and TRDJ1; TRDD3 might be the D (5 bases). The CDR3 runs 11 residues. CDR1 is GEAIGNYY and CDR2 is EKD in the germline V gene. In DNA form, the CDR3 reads TGTGCCTGTGCTTCTCGCGATACACTCATCTTT. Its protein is CACASRDTLIF.

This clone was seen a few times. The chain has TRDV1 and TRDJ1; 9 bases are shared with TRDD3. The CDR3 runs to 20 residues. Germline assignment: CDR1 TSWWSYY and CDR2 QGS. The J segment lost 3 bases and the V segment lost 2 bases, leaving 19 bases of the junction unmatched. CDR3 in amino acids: CALGELNQPLRLGDSDKLIF. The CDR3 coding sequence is TGTGCTCTTGGGGAATTAAATCAACCCCTACGGCTGGGGGATTCCGATAAACTCATCTTT.

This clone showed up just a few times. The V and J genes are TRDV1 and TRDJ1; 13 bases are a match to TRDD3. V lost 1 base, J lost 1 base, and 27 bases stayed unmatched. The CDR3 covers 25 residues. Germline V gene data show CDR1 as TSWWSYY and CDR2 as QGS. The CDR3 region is CALGEQWGETRVLGDTMVCTDKLIF. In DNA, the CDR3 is TGTGCTCTTGGGGAACAGTGGGGGGAGACGCGGGTACTGGGGGATACGATGGTTTGCACCGATAAACTCATCTTT.

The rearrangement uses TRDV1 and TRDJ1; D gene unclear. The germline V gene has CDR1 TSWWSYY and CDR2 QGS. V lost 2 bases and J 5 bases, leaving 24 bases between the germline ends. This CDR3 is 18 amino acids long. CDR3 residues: CALGESISLSRGRDKLIF. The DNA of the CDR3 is TGTGCTCTTGGGGAATCGATTTCCCTTAGTCGAGGCCGTGATAAACTCATCTTT.

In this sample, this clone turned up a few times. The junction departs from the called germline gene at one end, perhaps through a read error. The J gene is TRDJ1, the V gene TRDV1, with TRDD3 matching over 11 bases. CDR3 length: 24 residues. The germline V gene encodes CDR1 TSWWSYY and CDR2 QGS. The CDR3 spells CALGELRSLPVVLGDIREADKHIF. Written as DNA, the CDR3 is TGTGCTCTTGGGGAACTTAGGAGCCTTCCCGTCGTACTGGGGGATATACGAGAAGCCGATAAACACATCTTT.

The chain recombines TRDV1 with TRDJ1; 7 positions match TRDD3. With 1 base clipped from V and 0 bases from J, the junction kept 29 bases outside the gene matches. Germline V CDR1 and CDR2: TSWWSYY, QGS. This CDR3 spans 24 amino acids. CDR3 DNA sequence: TGTGCTCTTGGGGAACGCCCCTCCTGGACGGGGATAAGGGTAAGGCTGTGGTACACCGATAAACTCATCTTT. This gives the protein CALGERPSWTGIRVRLWYTDKLIF.

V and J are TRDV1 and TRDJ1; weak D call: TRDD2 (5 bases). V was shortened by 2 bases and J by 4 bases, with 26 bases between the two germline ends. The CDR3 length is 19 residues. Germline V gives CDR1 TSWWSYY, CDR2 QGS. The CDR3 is CALGESSPMSLWRVDKLIF. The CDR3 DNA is TGTGCTCTTGGGGAATCTTCCCCCATGAGTTTATGGAGGGTCGATAAACTCATCTTT.

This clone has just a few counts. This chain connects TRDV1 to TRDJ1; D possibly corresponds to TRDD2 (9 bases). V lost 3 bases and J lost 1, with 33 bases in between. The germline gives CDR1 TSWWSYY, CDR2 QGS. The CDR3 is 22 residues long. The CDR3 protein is CALGDPAFLLPALGDRTDKLIF. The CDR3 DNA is TGTGCTCTTGGGGATCCGGCCTTCCTACTCCCGGCGCTGGGGGACCGCACCGATAAACTCATCTTT.

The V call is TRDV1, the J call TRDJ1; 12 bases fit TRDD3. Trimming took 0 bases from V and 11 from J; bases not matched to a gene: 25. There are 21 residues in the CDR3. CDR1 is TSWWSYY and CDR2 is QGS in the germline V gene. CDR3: CALGELRLPTNAYWGILVLIF. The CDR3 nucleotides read TGTGCTCTTGGGGAACTTCGACTTCCTACAAATGCTTACTGGGGGATACTAGTTCTCATCTTT.

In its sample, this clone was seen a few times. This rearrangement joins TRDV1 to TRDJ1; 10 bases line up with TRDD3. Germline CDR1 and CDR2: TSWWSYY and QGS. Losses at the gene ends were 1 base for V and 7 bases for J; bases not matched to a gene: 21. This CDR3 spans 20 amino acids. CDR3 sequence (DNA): TGTGCTCTTGGGGAACCTAAGGCCTTCCAAGTACTGGGGGATTCGGGTAAACTCATCTTT. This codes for CALGEPKAFQVLGDSGKLIF.

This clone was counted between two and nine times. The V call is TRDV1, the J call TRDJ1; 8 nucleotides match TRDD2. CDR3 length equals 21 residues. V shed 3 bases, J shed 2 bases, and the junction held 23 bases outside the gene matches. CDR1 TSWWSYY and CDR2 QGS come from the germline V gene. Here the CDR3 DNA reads TGTGCTCTTGGGGACATTGGCCTTCCTAGTTCCCTTTGGGCTTCTACCGATAAACTCATCTTT. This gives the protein CALGDIGLPSSLWASTDKLIF.

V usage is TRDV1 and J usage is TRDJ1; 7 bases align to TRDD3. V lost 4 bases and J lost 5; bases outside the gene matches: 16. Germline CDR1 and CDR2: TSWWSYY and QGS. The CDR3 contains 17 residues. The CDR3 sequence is CALGGRPSPGGKDKLIF. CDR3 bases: TGTGCTCTTGGGGGCCGCCCTTCGCCTGGGGGTAAGGATAAACTCATCTTT.

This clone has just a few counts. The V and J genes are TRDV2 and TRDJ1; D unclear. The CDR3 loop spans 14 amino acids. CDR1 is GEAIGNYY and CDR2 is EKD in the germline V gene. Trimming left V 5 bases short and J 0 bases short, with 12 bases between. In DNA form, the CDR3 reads TGTGCCTGTGGGTGGAGTTTGTACACCGATAAACTCATCTTT. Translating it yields CACGWSLYTDKLIF.

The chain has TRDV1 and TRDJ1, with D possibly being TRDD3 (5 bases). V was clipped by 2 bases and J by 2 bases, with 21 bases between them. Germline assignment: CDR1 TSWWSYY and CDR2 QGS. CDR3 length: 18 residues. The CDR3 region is CALGEGHGWGLRTDKLIF. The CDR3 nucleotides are TGTGCTCTTGGGGAAGGCCACGGTTGGGGCCTAAGGACCGATAAACTCATCTTT.

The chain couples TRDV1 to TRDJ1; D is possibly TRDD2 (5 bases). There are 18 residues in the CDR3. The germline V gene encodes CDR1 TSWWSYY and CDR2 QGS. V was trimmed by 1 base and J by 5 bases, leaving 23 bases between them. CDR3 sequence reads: CALGEPRLRWRDEDKLIF. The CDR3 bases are TGTGCTCTTGGGGAACCCCGCCTACGATGGAGGGACGAAGATAAACTCATCTTT.

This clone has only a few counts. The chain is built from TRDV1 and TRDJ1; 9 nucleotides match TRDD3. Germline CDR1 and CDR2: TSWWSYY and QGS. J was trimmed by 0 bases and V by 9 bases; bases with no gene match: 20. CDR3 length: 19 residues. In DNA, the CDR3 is TGTGCTCTCTTGAGGGTTAGTACTGGGGGACCTCCGTACACCGATAAACTCATCTTT. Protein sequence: CALLRVSTGGPPYTDKLIF.

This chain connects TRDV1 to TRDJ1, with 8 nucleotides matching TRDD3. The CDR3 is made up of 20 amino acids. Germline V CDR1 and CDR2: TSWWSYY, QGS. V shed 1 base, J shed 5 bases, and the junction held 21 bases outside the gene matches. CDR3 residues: CALGEPPLLSAGDTVDKLIF. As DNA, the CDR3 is TGTGCTCTTGGGGAACCCCCCCTTTTGTCGGCTGGGGATACCGTAGATAAACTCATCTTT.

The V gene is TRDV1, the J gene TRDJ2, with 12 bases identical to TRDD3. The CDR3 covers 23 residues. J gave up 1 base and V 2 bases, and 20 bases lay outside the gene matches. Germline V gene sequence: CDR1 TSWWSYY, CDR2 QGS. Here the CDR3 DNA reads TGTGCTCTTGGGGAAGCGTTGCCTTCCCGAGAGCTGGGGGATACGAGTTTGACAGCACAACTCTTCTTT. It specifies CALGEALPSRELGDTSLTAQLFF.

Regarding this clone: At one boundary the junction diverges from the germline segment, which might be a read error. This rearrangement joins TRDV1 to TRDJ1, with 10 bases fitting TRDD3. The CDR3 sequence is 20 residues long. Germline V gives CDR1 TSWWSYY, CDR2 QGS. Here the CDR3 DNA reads TGTGCTCCTGGGGAAACCTATGTCCTCCCTACTGGGGGATTCTCCGATAAACTCATCTTT. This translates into CAPGETYVLPTGGFSDKLIF.

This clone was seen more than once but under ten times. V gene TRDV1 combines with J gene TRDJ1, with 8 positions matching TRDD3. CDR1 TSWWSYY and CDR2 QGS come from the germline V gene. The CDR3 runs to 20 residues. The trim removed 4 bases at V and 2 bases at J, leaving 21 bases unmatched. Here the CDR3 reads CALGGSFPAWGIPRTDKLIF. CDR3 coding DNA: TGTGCTCTTGGGGGCTCCTTCCCGGCTTGGGGGATTCCGCGGACCGATAAACTCATCTTT.

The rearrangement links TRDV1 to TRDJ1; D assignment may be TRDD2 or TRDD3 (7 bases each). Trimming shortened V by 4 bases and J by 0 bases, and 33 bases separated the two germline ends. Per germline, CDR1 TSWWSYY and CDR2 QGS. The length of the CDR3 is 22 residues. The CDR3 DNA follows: TGTGCTCTTGGGGGCACTATTCCTACCGTACTGGGGCCGGGGCTTTACACCGATAAACTCATCTTT. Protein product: CALGGTIPTVLGPGLYTDKLIF.

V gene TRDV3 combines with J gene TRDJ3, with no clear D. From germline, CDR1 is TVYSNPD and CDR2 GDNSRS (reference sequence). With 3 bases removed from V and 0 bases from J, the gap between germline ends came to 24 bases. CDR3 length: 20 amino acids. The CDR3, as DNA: TGTGCCTTAGCGTTGGTGTACGGCGTATTCGCCTCCTGGGACACCCGACAGATGTTTTTC. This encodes CALALVYGVFASWDTRQMFF. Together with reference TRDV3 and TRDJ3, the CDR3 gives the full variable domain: CDKVTQSSPDQTVASGSEVVLLCTYDTVYSNPDLFWYRIRPDYSFQFVFYGDNSRSEGADFTQGRFSVKHILTQKAFHLVISPVRTEDSATYYCALALVYGVFASWDTRQMFFGTGIKLFVEP.

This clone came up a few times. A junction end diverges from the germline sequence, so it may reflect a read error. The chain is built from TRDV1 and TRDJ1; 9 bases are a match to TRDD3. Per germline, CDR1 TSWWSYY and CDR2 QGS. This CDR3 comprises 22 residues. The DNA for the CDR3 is TGTGCTCTTGAGGAATTAGAAAAATCGCTCAAACTGGGGGACGCGTACACCGATAAACTCATCTTT. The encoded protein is CALEELEKSLKLGDAYTDKLIF.

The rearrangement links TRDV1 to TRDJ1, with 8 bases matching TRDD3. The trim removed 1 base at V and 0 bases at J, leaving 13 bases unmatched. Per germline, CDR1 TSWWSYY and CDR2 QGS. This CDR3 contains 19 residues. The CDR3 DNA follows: TGTGCTCTTGGGGAACCAGCCTGGGGGACCCTCCCGAACACCGATAAACTCATCTTT. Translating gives CALGEPAWGTLPNTDKLIF.

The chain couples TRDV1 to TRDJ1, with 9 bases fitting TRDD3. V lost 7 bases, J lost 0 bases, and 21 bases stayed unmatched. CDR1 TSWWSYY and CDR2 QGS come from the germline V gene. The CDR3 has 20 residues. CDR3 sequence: CALAGPYWGTQHQYTDKLIF. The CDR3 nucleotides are TGTGCTCTTGCCGGCCCGTACTGGGGGACCCAACATCAGTACACCGATAAACTCATCTTT.

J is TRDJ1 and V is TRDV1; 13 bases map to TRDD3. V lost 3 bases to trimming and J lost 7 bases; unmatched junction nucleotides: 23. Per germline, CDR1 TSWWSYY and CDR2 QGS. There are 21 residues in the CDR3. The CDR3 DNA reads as TGTGCTCTTGGGGATCTTTTCCTACCTATTGACTGGGGGATACGCGGGGGTAAACTCATCTTT. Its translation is CALGDLFLPIDWGIRGGKLIF.

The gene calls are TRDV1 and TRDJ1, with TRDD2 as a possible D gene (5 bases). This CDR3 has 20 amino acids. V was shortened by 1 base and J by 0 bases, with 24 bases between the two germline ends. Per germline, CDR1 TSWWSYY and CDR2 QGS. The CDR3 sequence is CALGERALPFGLRYTDKLIF. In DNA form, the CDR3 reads TGTGCTCTTGGGGAACGGGCTCTTCCCTTCGGGCTCCGGTACACCGATAAACTCATCTTT.

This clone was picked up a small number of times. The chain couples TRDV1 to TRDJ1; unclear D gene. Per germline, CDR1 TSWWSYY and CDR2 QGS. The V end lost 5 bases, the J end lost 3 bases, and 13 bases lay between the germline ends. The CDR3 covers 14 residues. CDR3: CALGNPPAADKLIF. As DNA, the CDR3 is TGTGCTCTTGGGAATCCACCGGCGGCCGATAAACTCATCTTT.